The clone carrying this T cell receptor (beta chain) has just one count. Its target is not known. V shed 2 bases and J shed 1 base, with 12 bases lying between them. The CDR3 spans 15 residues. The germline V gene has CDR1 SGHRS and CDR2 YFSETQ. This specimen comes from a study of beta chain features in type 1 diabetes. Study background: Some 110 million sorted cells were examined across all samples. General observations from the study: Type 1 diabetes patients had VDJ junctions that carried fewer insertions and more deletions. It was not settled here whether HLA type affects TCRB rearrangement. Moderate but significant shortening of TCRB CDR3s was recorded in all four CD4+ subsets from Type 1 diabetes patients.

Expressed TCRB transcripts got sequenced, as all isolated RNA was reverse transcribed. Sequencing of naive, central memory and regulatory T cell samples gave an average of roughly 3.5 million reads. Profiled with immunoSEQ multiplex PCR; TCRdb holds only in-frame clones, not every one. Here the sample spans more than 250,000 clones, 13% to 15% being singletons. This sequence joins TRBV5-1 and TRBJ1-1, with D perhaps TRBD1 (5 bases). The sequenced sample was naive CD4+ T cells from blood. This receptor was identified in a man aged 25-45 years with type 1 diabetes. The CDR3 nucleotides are TGCGCCAGCAGCTTTCAGGGCAGCGCGAACACTGAAGCTTTCTTT. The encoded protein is CASSFQGSANTEAFF.